This T cell receptor (beta chain) was documented in a study of OX40 agonist ivuxolimab in advanced cancers. V was pared by 3 bases and J by 5 bases, with 12 bases between. This CDR3 region has 14 residues. Germline V lookup: CDR1 SGDLS, CDR2 YYNGEE. TCRdb's table, derived via immunoSEQ multiplex PCR, lists solely in-frame clones and lacks some. The data contain about 36,000 clones, more than 75% of them singletons. The specimen comprised CD4+ or CD8+ T cells sorted from blood, sampled in a trial of the OX40 agonist ivuxolimab. The rearrangement joins TRBV9 to TRBJ2-1, with D possibly TRBD1 on 8 matching bases. The source of this sequence is an adult with an advanced solid tumor such as melanoma, head and neck, liver or kidney cancer. The CDR3, as DNA: TGTGCCAGCAGCGCACAGGGGGGGGACAATGAGCAGTTCTTC. This codes for CASSAQGGDNEQFF.